The 24 T cell receptor beta chains below were found in one sample sequenced in a study of CD8 T cells in ankylosing spondylitis. MiXCR was run by TCRdb on the 5' RACE reads, yielding one entry per CDR3 protein. The table shows 200,000 to 250,000 distinct CDR3 sequences, with around 32% occurring only once. Sample: blood, either unsorted or a sorted T cell fraction (not recorded which). The receptors originated from a male donor with ankylosing spondylitis or in good health (not recorded which).

The CDR3 bases are TGTGCCGTCGCGGTAGCGAACAATGAGCAGTTCTTC. As protein: CAVAVANNEQFF. V and J are TRBV6-6 and TRBJ2-1; tentatively, D is TRBD2 (5 bases). V dropped 11 bases and J dropped 5 bases, with 13 bases sitting between them. The germline gives CDR1 MNHNY, CDR2 SVGAGI (reference sequence). The CDR3 has 12 residues.

The DNA for the CDR3 is TGCAGTGCTAAGGCGGGCAGGGACTACGAGCAGTACTTC. This encodes CSAKAGRDYEQYF. The chain carries TRBV20-1 and TRBJ2-7; D is tentatively TRBD1 or TRBD2 (5 bases each). The germline V gene has CDR1 DFQATT and CDR2 SNEGSKA (reference sequence). Between the trimmed V and J ends, which lost 4 bases and 3 bases, there was a span of 13 bases. This CDR3 comprises 13 residues.

This rearrangement joins TRBV20-1 to TRBJ2-5; 7 positions agree with TRBD2. Losses at the gene ends were 6 bases for V and 5 bases for J; bases not matched to a gene: 15. CDR1 DFQATT and CDR2 SNEGSKA come from the germline V gene (reference sequence). The CDR3 contains 15 residues. The CDR3 loop is CSAPLAGDARETQYF. The CDR3 DNA follows: TGCAGTGCCCCCCTGGCGGGGGATGCCAGGGAGACCCAGTACTTC.

The chain combines TRBV7-2 with TRBJ2-1; D is perhaps TRBD1 (5 bases). The CDR3 has 15 residues. Per germline, CDR1 SGHTA and CDR2 FQGNSA. Trimming left V 1 base short and J 6 bases short, with 13 bases between. Written as DNA, the CDR3 is TGTGCCAGCAGCTTAGGCCAGGGAAGGAGCAATGAGCAGTTCTTC. Encoded protein: CASSLGQGRSNEQFF.

A few counts support this clonotype. The V call is TRBV20-1, the J call TRBJ2-7, with 9 bases that match TRBD2. This CDR3 is built from 14 residues. Per germline, CDR1 DFQATT and CDR2 SNEGSKA (reference sequence). V gave up 6 bases and J gave up 3 bases; unmatched junction bases: 9. This chain's CDR3 is CSAQPSGALYEQYF. CDR3 in DNA: TGCAGTGCCCAACCTAGCGGGGCCCTCTACGAGCAGTACTTC.

The rearrangement joins TRBV20-1 to TRBJ1-6, with 10 bases matching TRBD1. The V gene's germline CDR1 is DFQATT and CDR2 SNEGSKA (reference sequence). The CDR3 spans 15 residues. The junction had 9 bases not matched to a gene; V was cut back by 6 bases and J by 7 bases. The CDR3 loop is CSAGDRGPGNSPLHF. In DNA, the CDR3 is TGCAGTGCCGGGGACAGGGGCCCTGGGAATTCACCCCTCCACTTT.

CDR3 residues: CATSRTGTDTQYF. The CDR3 nucleotides read TGTGCCACCAGCAGAACGGGCACAGATACGCAGTATTTT. V gene TRBV15 combines with J gene TRBJ2-3; the D is unclear. The V gene's germline CDR1 is LNHNV and CDR2 YYDKDF (reference sequence). There are 13 residues in the CDR3. Trimming took 2 bases from V and 1 from J, leaving 4 bases between them.

V usage is TRBV11-1 and J usage is TRBJ2-6; D gene uncertain. In germline, CDR1 is SGHAT, CDR2 FQDESV (reference sequence). Trimming removed 1 base at V and 1 base at J, with 14 bases between. This CDR3 is built from 18 residues. CDR3 loop: CASSLGRRTFSGANVLTF. The CDR3 DNA reads TGTGCCAGCAGCTTAGGCCGGAGAACGTTTTCTGGGGCCAACGTCCTGACTTTC.

The chain is built from TRBV5-6 and TRBJ2-1; 9 bases agree with TRBD1. This CDR3 has 14 residues. The germline CDR1 and CDR2 sequences are SGHDT and YYEEEE. V dropped 1 base and J dropped 6; count of bases not matched to a gene: 2. Here the CDR3 reads CASSLRDRVNEQFF. The CDR3 DNA reads TGTGCCAGCAGCTTGAGGGACAGGGTCAATGAGCAGTTCTTC.

In this sample, this clonotype turned up many times. J is TRBJ2-7 and V is TRBV20-1; possibly TRBD1 for D (5 bases). Trimming cost V 1 base and J 3 bases, with 16 bases left between them. Germline-derived CDR1 and CDR2 are DFQATT and SNEGSKA (reference sequence). The CDR3 contains 15 residues. This chain's CDR3 is CSARVLQGHLYEQYF. DNA of the CDR3: TGCAGTGCTAGAGTTCTGCAGGGTCACCTCTACGAGCAGTACTTC.

V is TRBV12-3 or TRBV12-4 and J is TRBJ2-5; D is tentatively TRBD1 or TRBD2 (5 bases each). Trimming left V 7 bases short and J 7 bases short, with 16 bases between. This CDR3 has 13 amino acids. The CDR3 nucleotides read TGTGCCAGCATCTCCGGGGCACATGGGACCCAGTACTTC. Amino acids: CASISGAHGTQYF.

This clonotype was seen repeatedly, ten times or more. The J gene is TRBJ2-7, the V gene TRBV6-5; 8 positions match TRBD1. The CDR3 contains 14 residues. In germline, CDR1 is MNHEY, CDR2 SVGAGI. After removal of 0 bases from V and 5 bases from J, the junction contained 3 bases not matched to a gene. CDR3 in DNA: TGTGCCAGCAGTTACTCTCGGACAGGGAACGAGCAGTACTTC. It translates to CASSYSRTGNEQYF.

The chain employs TRBV6-5 and TRBJ2-7; 7 bases align to TRBD1. The germline gives CDR1 MNHEY, CDR2 SVGAGI. There are 14 residues in the CDR3. Trimming at V came to 0 bases and at J to 7 bases, leaving 6 bases not matched to a gene. The CDR3 here is CASSYSGQLREQYF. For the CDR3, the DNA is TGTGCCAGCAGTTACTCGGGACAGCTGAGAGAGCAGTACTTC.

The genes are TRBV10-3 and TRBJ1-6; D uncertain. Germline assignment: CDR1 ENHRY and CDR2 SYGVKD. V lost 7 bases, J lost 8 bases, and 15 bases lay in between. This CDR3 has 14 amino acids. CDR3 in DNA: TGTGCCATCACCGCGGGCGGGTTGGATTCACCCCTCCACTTT. It yields the protein CAITAGGLDSPLHF.

This clonotype turned up a few times. This rearrangement joins TRBV20-1 to TRBJ1-5, with D uncertain. The CDR3 runs to 15 residues. Between the trimmed V and J ends, which lost 4 bases and 4 bases, there was a span of 17 bases. Germline lookup yields CDR1 DFQATT and CDR2 SNEGSKA (reference sequence). Here the CDR3 DNA reads TGCAGTGCTAACCTCTGGGCAGGTCCTAATCAGCCCCAGCATTTT. It translates to CSANLWAGPNQPQHF.

CDR3 in amino acids: CATSDTWGTGELFF. In DNA form, the CDR3 reads TGTGCCACCAGTGATACCTGGGGCACCGGGGAGCTGTTTTTT. The chain joins TRBV24-1 to TRBJ2-2; D uncertain. The CDR3 loop spans 14 amino acids. With 3 bases removed from V and 4 bases from J, the gap between germline ends came to 8 bases. CDR1 and CDR2 (germline): KGHDR, SFDVKD.

V usage is TRBV4-2 and J usage is TRBJ2-1; TRBD2 matches 7 bases. This CDR3 region has 16 residues. Trimming cost V 3 bases and J 2 bases; bases outside gene matches: 7. Germline CDR1 LGHNA, CDR2 YNFKEQ. The CDR3 is CASSHVAGSTYNEQFF. CDR3 nucleotide sequence: TGTGCCAGCAGCCACGTAGCGGGTTCCACCTACAATGAGCAGTTCTTC.

J is TRBJ2-6 and V is TRBV29-1; 7 positions match TRBD1. There are 14 residues in the CDR3. Germline V lookup: CDR1 SQVTM, CDR2 ANQGSEA. The trim removed 6 bases at V and 2 bases at J, leaving 4 bases unmatched. CDR3 in amino acids: CSVAQGTGANVLTF. The CDR3 coding sequence is TGCAGCGTGGCACAGGGGACTGGGGCCAACGTCCTGACTTTC.

Only a few counts were recorded for this clonotype. V and J are TRBV5-5 and TRBJ1-2, with D tentatively TRBD1 (5 bases). V gave up 6 bases and J gave up 3 bases, with 15 bases separating them. Germline CDR1 reads SGHKS; CDR2 reads YYEKEE (reference sequence). The CDR3 has 14 residues. The CDR3 is CASTYSGTDYGYTF. As DNA, the CDR3 is TGTGCCAGCACCTACTCCGGGACGGACTATGGCTACACCTTC.

The gene calls are TRBV20-1 and TRBJ1-1; no clear D gene. The germline CDR1 and CDR2 sequences are DFQATT and SNEGSKA (reference sequence). Trimming removed 2 bases at V and 1 base at J, with 14 bases between. The length of the CDR3 is 15 residues. The CDR3 loop reads CSARRLLKGNTEAFF. The CDR3 nucleotides read TGCAGTGCTAGACGGCTCCTAAAGGGGAACACTGAAGCTTTCTTT.

Only a few counts were recorded for this clonotype. This chain links TRBV10-3 with TRBJ2-1; TRBD2 agrees at 8 bases. The CDR3 sequence is 13 residues long. Germline V lookup: CDR1 ENHRY, CDR2 SYGVKD. With 6 bases clipped from V and 5 bases from J, the junction kept 3 bases outside the gene matches. CDR3 loop: CAIRRGEDNEQFF. The CDR3 region has the DNA TGTGCCATCAGGCGGGGGGAAGACAATGAGCAGTTCTTC.

The rearrangement links TRBV27 to TRBJ2-5, with D possibly matching TRBD1 (6 bases). Germline lookup yields CDR1 MNHEY and CDR2 SMNVEV (reference sequence). Trimming took 6 bases from V and 5 from J, leaving 19 bases between them. This CDR3 spans 15 amino acids. DNA for the CDR3: TGTGCCAGCAGCAGGGGTCCCGGGCGGTGGGAGACCCAGTACTTC. Its protein product is CASSRGPGRWETQYF.

This clonotype was observed a handful of times. CDR3 nucleotides: TGTGCCACCAGTGATTTCGGGGTACGAGAGCAGTTCTTC. Translation: CATSDFGVREQFF. The rearrangement uses TRBV24-1 and TRBJ2-1; perhaps TRBD2 as D (5 bases). CDR1 KGHDR and CDR2 SFDVKD come from the germline V gene. V was clipped by 1 base and J by 10 bases, with 10 bases between them. This CDR3 contains 13 residues.

The table lists this clonotype with a few counts. V gene TRBV20-1 combines with J gene TRBJ2-1; 11 nucleotides align to TRBD2. V lost 6 bases and J lost 0; bases outside the gene matches: 4. CDR3 length: 15 amino acids. CDR1 is DFQATT and CDR2 is SNEGSKA in the germline V gene (reference sequence). CDR3 protein: CSARLAGPSYNEQFF. The CDR3, as DNA: TGCAGTGCAAGACTAGCGGGGCCCTCCTACAATGAGCAGTTCTTC.